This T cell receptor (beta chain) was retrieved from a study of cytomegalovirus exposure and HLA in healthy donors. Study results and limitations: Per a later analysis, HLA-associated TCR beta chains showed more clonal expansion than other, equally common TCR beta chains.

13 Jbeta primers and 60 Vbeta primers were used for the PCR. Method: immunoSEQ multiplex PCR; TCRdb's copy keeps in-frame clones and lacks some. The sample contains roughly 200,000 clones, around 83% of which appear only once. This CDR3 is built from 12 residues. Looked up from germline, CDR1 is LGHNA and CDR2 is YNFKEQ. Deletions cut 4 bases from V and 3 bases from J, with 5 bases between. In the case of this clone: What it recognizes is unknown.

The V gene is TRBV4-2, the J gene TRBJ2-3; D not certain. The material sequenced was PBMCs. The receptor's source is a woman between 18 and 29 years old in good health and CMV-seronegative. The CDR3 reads CASSLRTDTQYF. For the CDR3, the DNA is TGTGCCAGCAGCCTCCGGACAGATACGCAGTATTTT.